Listed below are T cell receptor beta chains from one sample, sequenced in a study of blood T cell repertoires in COVID-19. The data were produced by immunoSEQ multiplex PCR, yet TCRdb's version contains in-frame clones alone and is incomplete. The data show about 94,000 clones, 75% to 85% seen once. Material for sequencing was peripheral blood. Receptors were obtained from a human donor in a cohort sampled during active COVID-19. Each CDR3 is given with its conserved first and last residue. A D gene is named only where the DNA matches it firmly. Clone size, where shown, is once, few, many, or a class for clones that have expanded.

clone_size	v_call	j_call	d_call	cdr3_aa	cdr3_nt
.	TRBV5-8	TRBJ1-5	TRBD1	CASSFPGTGHQPQHF	TGTGCCAGCAGCTTCCCCGGGACAGGGCATCAGCCCCAGCATTTT
few	TRBV27	TRBJ1-1	TRBD1	CASKEGGAEAFF	TGTGCCAGCAAGGAAGGGGGCGCGGAAGCTTTCTTT
.	TRBV5-1	TRBJ2-3	TRBD2	CASSLGTSADTQYF	TGCGCCAGCAGTCTTGGGACTAGCGCGGATACGCAGTATTTT
.	TRBV16	TRBJ2-7	TRBD2	CASSHFGTSEYEQYF	TGTGCCAGCAGCCATTTTGGGACTAGCGAATACGAGCAGTACTTC
.	TRBV6-2/TRBV6-3	TRBJ2-3	.	CASSYRGRTDTQYF	TGTGCCAGCAGTTACAGGGGCCGCACAGATACGCAGTATTTT
.	TRBV18	TRBJ2-3	TRBD2	CASSPQPPGRADGDTQYF	TGTGCCAGCTCACCTCAACCCCCCGGGAGGGCCGATGGAGATACGCAGTATTTT
.	TRBV5-1	TRBJ2-5	.	CASSLGQRETQYF	TGCGCCAGCAGCTTGGGACAGAGAGAGACCCAGTACTTC
.	TRBV5-1	TRBJ2-7	TRBD1	CASSFGTGFYEQYF	TGCGCCAGCAGCTTTGGGACAGGCTTCTACGAGCAGTACTTC
.	TRBV6-5	TRBJ2-3	TRBD2	CASTRLRGGGDTQYF	TGTGCCAGCACCCGATTGCGCGGGGGAGGAGATACGCAGTATTTT
few	TRBV2	TRBJ1-5	TRBD1	CASRTGNRGQHF	TGTGCCAGCCGGACAGGTAATCGGGGGCAGCATTTT
.	TRBV11-2	TRBJ2-5	.	CASSLEQARFRTQYF	TGTGCCAGCAGCTTAGAGCAGGCCCGGTTTCGGACCCAGTACTTC